Shown below are 9 T cell receptor beta chains from a single sample sequenced in a study of OX40 agonist ivuxolimab in advanced cancers. This table comes from immunoSEQ multiplex PCR, and its TCRdb copy is limited to in-frame clones, with some not included. The sample consists of 70,000 to 85,000 clones, 90% to 95% of them appearing once. The specimen was CD4+ or CD8+ T cells sorted from blood, collected in a trial of the OX40 agonist ivuxolimab. These receptors originate from an adult with an advanced solid tumor such as melanoma, head and neck, liver or kidney cancer.

This clone has just a few counts. The V call is TRBV7-2, the J call TRBJ1-1; 7 bases map to TRBD1. Germline V gene lookup returns CDR1 SGHTA and CDR2 FQGNSA. The CDR3 has 12 residues. Trimming cost V 5 bases and J 10 bases; bases outside gene matches: 7. The CDR3 DNA follows: TGTGCCAGCAGCCCATGGGAGGGGGCAGCTTTCTTT. It codes for CASSPWEGAAFF.

V gene TRBV29-1 combines with J gene TRBJ2-5; D is possibly TRBD1 (6 bases). CDR1 is SQVTM, CDR2 ANQGSEA, per germline. This CDR3 has 12 amino acids. V was cut by 5 bases and J by 8 bases, with 15 bases left in between. In DNA form, the CDR3 reads TGCAGCGTTTGGGACACTTTGAGAACCCAGTACTTC. Its translation is CSVWDTLRTQYF.

The CDR3 spells CASSSRGGGRQETQYF. In nucleotides, the CDR3 is TGCGCCAGCAGCTCCCGAGGGGGGGGTCGACAAGAGACCCAGTACTTC. The chain couples TRBV4-1 to TRBJ2-5; tentatively, D is TRBD2 (7 bases). V was clipped by 5 bases and J by 2 bases, with 18 bases between them. The CDR3 consists of 16 residues. CDR1 is MGHRA and CDR2 is YSYEKL in the germline V gene.

This rearrangement joins TRBV28 to TRBJ1-5; TRBD1 matches at 9 bases. Germline loops: CDR1 MDHEN, CDR2 SYDVKM. There are 15 residues in the CDR3. The J segment lost 2 bases and the V segment lost 5 bases, leaving 4 bases of the junction unmatched. The CDR3 is CASSRTGARNQPQHF. The CDR3 DNA follows: TGTGCCAGCAGTCGGACAGGGGCTCGCAATCAGCCCCAGCATTTT.

CDR3 region: CASRSGANVLTF. In DNA, the CDR3 is TGTGCCAGCAGATCTGGGGCCAACGTCCTGACTTTC. The chain is built from TRBV6-5 and TRBJ2-6; no firm D call. The CDR3 loop spans 12 amino acids. CDR1 is MNHEY, CDR2 SVGAGI, per germline. The germline V and J ends were trimmed by 6 bases and 1 base, with 1 base remaining between them.

This chain connects TRBV11-1 to TRBJ2-5, with 9 positions matching TRBD1. Trimming removed 1 base from V and 4 bases from J; junction bases left unmatched: 10. Per the germline V gene, CDR1 is SGHAT and CDR2 is FQDESV (reference sequence). The CDR3 runs 17 residues. The CDR3 DNA follows: TGTGCCAGCAGCTTAGTAACCTGGACAGGGGCGCCAGAGACCCAGTACTTC. It translates to CASSLVTWTGAPETQYF.

This chain connects TRBV5-1 to TRBJ2-7; D not certain. CDR1 and CDR2 (germline): SGHRS, YFSETQ. The CDR3 has 14 residues. V shed 1 base and J shed 7 bases, with 15 bases lying between them. This chain's CDR3 is CASSLLSGGVEQYF. In DNA, the CDR3 is TGCGCCAGCAGCTTGTTAAGTGGTGGGGTTGAGCAGTACTTC.

V and J are TRBV5-5 and TRBJ1-3, with 7 bases matching TRBD1. The V gene end was trimmed by 0 bases and the J gene end by 2 bases; junction bases not matched to a gene: 8. The CDR3 is made up of 17 amino acids. The germline gives CDR1 SGHKS, CDR2 YYEKEE (reference sequence). CDR3 in DNA: TGTGCCAGCAGCTTGGCAACAGGGGATAAAACTGGAAACACCATATATTTT. Encoded protein: CASSLATGDKTGNTIYF.

The chain combines TRBV5-5 with TRBJ2-4; 9 bases match TRBD1. J lost 2 bases, V lost 2 bases, and 2 bases had no gene match. The CDR3 totals 15 residues. Germline V gene sequence: CDR1 SGHKS, CDR2 YYEKEE (reference sequence). The CDR3 is CASSFGTGTKNIQYF. The CDR3 bases are TGTGCCAGCAGCTTCGGGACAGGGACCAAAAACATTCAGTACTTC.